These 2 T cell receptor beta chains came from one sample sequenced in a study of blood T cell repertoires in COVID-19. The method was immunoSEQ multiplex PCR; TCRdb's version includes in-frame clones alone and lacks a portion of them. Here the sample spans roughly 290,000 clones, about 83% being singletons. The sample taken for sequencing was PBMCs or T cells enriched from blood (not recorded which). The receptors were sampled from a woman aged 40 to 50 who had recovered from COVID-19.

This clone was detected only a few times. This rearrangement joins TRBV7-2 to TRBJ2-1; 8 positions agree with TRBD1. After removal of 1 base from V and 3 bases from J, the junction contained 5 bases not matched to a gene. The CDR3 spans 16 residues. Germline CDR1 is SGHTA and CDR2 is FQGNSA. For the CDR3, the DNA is TGTGCCAGCAGCTTAGGTCCCAGGGGGCTCTACAATGAGCAGTTCTTC. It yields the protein CASSLGPRGLYNEQFF.

CDR3 protein: CASSAKRTSYNEQFF. CDR3 coding DNA: TGTGCCAGCAGCGCAAAGCGGACCTCCTACAATGAGCAGTTCTTC. V is TRBV9 and J is TRBJ2-1; possible D gene TRBD2, 5 bases. The CDR3 totals 15 residues. V was shortened by 3 bases and J by 0 bases, with 10 bases between the two germline ends. Germline CDR1 SGDLS, CDR2 YYNGEE.